A single sample gave rise to the 8 T cell receptor beta chains below, sequenced in a study of OX40 agonist ivuxolimab in advanced cancers. Data came from immunoSEQ multiplex PCR; TCRdb stores just in-frame clones and leaves some out. This sample has 70,000 to 90,000 clones, with about 88% found just once. The material was CD4+ or CD8+ T cells sorted from blood, obtained in a trial of the OX40 agonist ivuxolimab. These receptors originate from an adult with an advanced solid tumor such as melanoma, head and neck, liver or kidney cancer.

The chain couples TRBV11-2 to TRBJ2-7, with D perhaps matching TRBD1 (5 bases). The CDR3 contains 12 residues. Germline CDR1 and CDR2: SGHAT and FQNNGV. The V gene lost 1 base and the J gene lost 6 bases, with 7 bases spanning the gap. The CDR3 here is CASSLVGAEQYF. CDR3 DNA: TGTGCCAGCAGCTTAGTAGGGGCCGAGCAGTACTTC. Looking up the rest from reference TRBV11-2 and TRBJ2-7 gives the full variable domain: EAGVAQSPRYKIIEKRQSVAFWCNPISGHATLYWYQQILGQGPKLLIQFQNNGVVDDSQLPKDRFSAERLKGVDSTLKIQPAKLEDSAVYLCASSLVGAEQYFGPGTRLTVT.

The chain recombines TRBV29-1 with TRBJ1-2; weak D call: TRBD1 (6 bases). Germline CDR1 and CDR2: SQVTM and ANQGSEA. Deletions cut 6 bases from V and 0 bases from J, with 17 bases between. This CDR3 has 15 residues. CDR3 nucleotides: TGCAGCGTCGCCGGAGGGGGACAAGCTAACTATGGCTACACCTTC. Translated, it gives CSVAGGGQANYGYTF.

The V and J genes are TRBV30 and TRBJ2-7, with D possibly being TRBD2 (6 bases). The CDR3 extends over 12 amino acids. Germline V gives CDR1 GTSNPN, CDR2 SVGIG (reference sequence). The V and J ends lost 2 bases and 7 bases respectively, with 12 bases between them. The CDR3 nucleotides are TGTGCCTGGAGTAGGGGACTTGGTGAGCAGTACTTC. Residues: CAWSRGLGEQYF.

The rearrangement links TRBV7-2 to TRBJ2-3; no clear D. CDR3 size: 14 residues. V lost 6 bases, J lost 2 bases, and 12 bases lay in between. Per the germline V gene, CDR1 is SGHTA and CDR2 is FQGNSA. CDR3 loop: CASSLVGPTDTQYF. For the CDR3, the DNA is TGTGCCAGCAGTCTTGTAGGGCCCACAGATACGCAGTATTTT.

This clone was found a few times. For the CDR3, the DNA is TGTGCCAGCAGCCTCATTGACAGGCAGGAGGAGAATACGCAGTATTTT. Amino acid sequence: CASSLIDRQEENTQYF. The V gene is TRBV4-2, the J gene TRBJ2-3, with D possibly matching TRBD1 (6 bases). The CDR3 extends over 16 amino acids. V dropped 4 bases and J dropped 7 bases, with 21 bases sitting between them. The germline V gene has CDR1 LGHNA and CDR2 YNFKEQ.

This chain links TRBV28 with TRBJ1-5; 7 nucleotides match TRBD1. The V gene's germline CDR1 is MDHEN and CDR2 SYDVKM. Germline trimming cut 6 bases from V and 2 bases from J; bases unmatched to any gene: 7. The CDR3 is made up of 15 amino acids. The CDR3 nucleotides are TGTGCCAGCAGCACGACAGGGTCGGGCAATCAGCCCCAGCATTTT. Its translation: CASSTTGSGNQPQHF.

Details on this clone: One end of the junction does not line up with germline, which may come from a read error. The chain carries TRBV7-9 and TRBJ2-7, with D perhaps TRBD1 (5 bases). CDR3 length: 15 residues. Germline CDR1 SEHNR, CDR2 FQNEAQ (reference sequence). The CDR3 loop reads CASSQGQGNSYEQYF. For the CDR3, the DNA is TGCGCCAGCAGCCAAGGGCAGGGAAACTCCTACGAGCAGTACTTC.

This chain uses TRBV7-8 with TRBJ2-7, with 9 bases aligning to TRBD2. V gave up 5 bases and J gave up 1 base; unmatched junction bases: 6. The CDR3 sequence is 15 residues long. Germline V gene sequence: CDR1 SGHVS, CDR2 FQNEAQ. CDR3 sequence: CASSLIAGASYEQYF. In nucleotides, the CDR3 is TGTGCCAGCAGCCTAATAGCGGGGGCATCCTACGAGCAGTACTTC. The entire variable domain, with the rest obtained from reference TRBV7-8 and TRBJ2-7, is as follows: GAGVSQSPRYKVAKRGQDVALRCDPISGHVSLFWYQQALGQGPEFLTYFQNEAQLDKSGLPSDRFFAERPEGSVSTLKIQRTQQEDSAVYLCASSLIAGASYEQYFGPGTRLTVT.